Each of the 5 T cell receptor beta chains below was sequenced from the same sample in a study of T cell changes during pregnancy in multiple sclerosis. Produced via immunoSEQ multiplex PCR; TCRdb's table is partial and in-frame only. The top ten hold roughly 14% of the sample, which has about 12,000 clones, 85% to 90% seen once. The sequences come from CD8+ T cells from peripheral blood mononuclear cells, collected in the second trimester of pregnancy. These receptors originate from a female donor in good health, enrolled as a control in a pregnancy study.

J is TRBJ1-1 and V is TRBV7-2; D is perhaps TRBD1 (6 bases). V was trimmed by 1 base and J by 1 base, leaving 13 bases between them. This CDR3 has 16 amino acids. CDR1 SGHTA and CDR2 FQGNSA come from the germline V gene. The CDR3 region is CASSLGWGLRNTEAFF. CDR3 coding DNA: TGTGCCAGCAGCTTAGGGTGGGGGCTCCGGAACACTGAAGCTTTCTTT.

This clone appeared once. The CDR3 spells CAITSSGTYNEQFF. The CDR3 bases are TGTGCCATCACCTCTAGCGGGACCTACAATGAGCAGTTCTTC. The gene calls are TRBV10-3 and TRBJ2-1, with TRBD2 matching 9 bases. CDR1 is ENHRY and CDR2 is SYGVKD in the germline V gene. This CDR3 region has 14 residues. The trim removed 7 bases at V and 2 bases at J, leaving 3 bases unmatched.

The V gene is TRBV16, the J gene TRBJ2-1, with 12 bases fitting TRBD2. CDR3 length: 15 residues. CDR1 is KGHSY, CDR2 FQNENV, per germline. J gave up 8 bases and V 2 bases, and 4 bases lay outside the gene matches. CDR3 DNA: TGTGCCAGCAGCCAAACGACTAGCGGGAGCGATGAGCAGTTCTTC. This translates into CASSQTTSGSDEQFF. Filled out from reference TRBV16 and TRBJ2-1, the complete variable domain reads GEEVAQTPKHLVRGEGQKAKLYCAPIKGHSYVFWYQQVLKNEFKFLISFQNENVFDETGMPKERFSAKCLPNSPCSLEIQATKLEDSAVYFCASSQTTSGSDEQFFGPGTRLTVL.

There are a few counts of this clone. The J gene is TRBJ2-1, the V gene TRBV19, with D perhaps matching TRBD1 (6 bases). Germline V CDR1 and CDR2: LNHDA, SQIVND (reference sequence). The V end was cut by 2 bases, the J end by 6 bases, with 8 bases between. The CDR3 has 13 residues. The DNA of the CDR3 is TGTGCCAGTAGTATATGGGGGCCCAATGAGCAGTTCTTC. Its protein is CASSIWGPNEQFF.

This chain uses TRBV11-3 with TRBJ2-2, with TRBD1 identical over 7 bases. This CDR3 is 14 amino acids long. Germline assignment: CDR1 SGHNT and CDR2 YENEEA. J was trimmed by 5 bases and V by 3 bases; bases with no gene match: 3. The CDR3 region is CASSFTRGTGELFF. The CDR3, as DNA: TGTGCCAGCAGCTTCACCAGGGGGACCGGGGAGCTGTTTTTT.